The 21 T cell receptor beta chains below all came from one sample that was sequenced in a study of blood T cell repertoires in COVID-19. Repertoires were generated with immunoSEQ multiplex PCR, while TCRdb's copy carries only in-frame clones and drops some. Of around 80,000 clones listed, around 76% are singletons. Sequencing was done on a sample of peripheral blood. The source of these receptors is a woman of 80 years or more with active or convalescent COVID-19.

The genes are TRBV4-3 and TRBJ1-6; 8 bases map to TRBD1. The V and J ends lost 4 bases and 10 bases, in that order; junction bases with no gene match: 12. The CDR3 covers 16 residues. From germline, CDR1 is LGHNA and CDR2 YSLEER. Here the CDR3 DNA reads TGCGCCAGCAGCCGACTGCTGGCAGGGGGCGACTCACCCCTCCACTTT. Its translation is CASSRLLAGGDSPLHF.

The J gene is TRBJ2-7, the V gene TRBV7-8, with 10 bases fitting TRBD2. The CDR3 loop spans 15 amino acids. CDR1 is SGHVS and CDR2 is FQNEAQ in the germline V gene. Trimming removed 7 bases from V and 1 base from J; junction bases left unmatched: 7. The CDR3 DNA follows: TGTGCCAGCACGAGCCCACTAGCGGGATCCTACGAGCAGTACTTC. Translating it yields CASTSPLAGSYEQYF.

V and J are TRBV14 and TRBJ1-2; weak D call: TRBD1 (6 bases). Per germline, CDR1 SGHDN and CDR2 FVKESK. The CDR3 is 14 amino acids. Trimming pared 1 base from V and 2 bases from J, leaving 8 bases between. The CDR3 DNA reads as TGTGCCAGCAGCCAAGTCGGGACAAACTATGGCTACACCTTC. The encoded protein is CASSQVGTNYGYTF.

The V and J genes are TRBV6-5 and TRBJ2-7, with TRBD1 matching over 7 bases. The CDR3 covers 14 residues. The germline V gene has CDR1 MNHEY and CDR2 SVGAGI. V shed 8 bases, J shed 6 bases, and the junction held 13 bases outside the gene matches. The CDR3 is CASRQGQGPLEQYF. In DNA, the CDR3 is TGTGCCAGCCGACAGGGTCAGGGGCCCCTCGAGCAGTACTTC.

The genes are TRBV13 and TRBJ2-7, with D maybe TRBD1 (6 bases). The CDR3 is 16 amino acids. Trimming stripped 0 bases from V and 0 bases from J, with 12 bases between. Germline CDR1 and CDR2: PRHDT and FYEKMQ (reference sequence). CDR3 residues: CASSLGVTGLSYEQYF. Here the CDR3 DNA reads TGTGCCAGCAGCTTAGGGGTGACAGGCCTCTCCTACGAGCAGTACTTC.

This clone was counted between two and nine times. The chain carries TRBV5-1 and TRBJ1-5, with a tentative D call TRBD1 (5 bases). The CDR3 length is 14 residues. Germline V gives CDR1 SGHRS, CDR2 YFSETQ. Trimming shortened V by 2 bases and J by 5 bases, and 11 bases separated the two germline ends. In DNA, the CDR3 is TGCGCCAGCAGCTTTGACAGCCTTTATCAGCCCCAGCATTTT. The encoded protein is CASSFDSLYQPQHF.

For this clone: It is unclear where the CDR3 begins or ends on the DNA, so no DNA is shown, and the CDR3 is as TCRdb lists it. V is TRBV7-2 and J is TRBJ2-7; the table calls TRBD2, which could not be checked here. Germline-derived CDR1 and CDR2 are SGHTA and FQGNSA. The CDR3 has 15 residues if both end residues are counted. The CDR3 region is CASSWGDFRGYEQYF.

The genes are TRBV6-2 or TRBV6-3 and TRBJ1-1, with 7 bases that match TRBD1. With V trimmed by 0 bases and J by 0 bases, 4 bases remained unmatched. Germline V gene sequence: CDR1 MNHEY, CDR2 SVGEGT. The CDR3 is 16 amino acids. CDR3 sequence reads: CASSYSNRGMNTEAFF. In nucleotides, the CDR3 is TGTGCCAGCAGTTACTCGAACAGGGGTATGAACACTGAAGCTTTCTTT.

The chain recombines TRBV23-1 with TRBJ2-3; 10 bases map to TRBD1. TRBV23-1 is treated as an ORF (open reading frame) with a function not yet certain. The CDR3 runs 17 residues. With 4 bases clipped from V and 0 bases from J, the junction kept 7 bases outside the gene matches. CDR3 nucleotides: TGCGCCAGCAGTCTCAGGAGGACAGGGGGTAGCACAGATACGCAGTATTTT. This translates into CASSLRRTGGSTDTQYF.

The rearrangement links TRBV23-1 to TRBJ2-1; 7 bases fit TRBD2. TRBV23-1 qualifies as an ORF whose function is uncertain. V shed 1 base, J shed 0 bases, and the junction held 12 bases outside the gene matches. This CDR3 is built from 19 residues. CDR3 DNA: TGCGCCAGCAGTCAATGTGGGCCTTATGGGGGGGGCTCCTACAATGAGCAGTTCTTC. The encoded protein is CASSQCGPYGGGSYNEQFF.

As for this clone: The junction differs from germline at one of its ends, possibly a read error. The J gene is TRBJ1-5, the V gene TRBV7-7; no firm D call. The germline gives CDR1 SSHAT, CDR2 FNYEAQ (reference sequence). This CDR3 has 19 amino acids. The chain's CDR3 is CASSPHSTTRKYSNQPQHF. CDR3 coding DNA: TGTGCTAGCAGCCCCCACTCTACGACCAGGAAGTATAGCAATCAGCCCCAGCATTTT.

The chain employs TRBV18 and TRBJ2-2; D is perhaps TRBD2 (5 bases). The CDR3 covers 16 residues. V lost 0 bases and J 1 base, leaving 9 bases between the germline ends. Germline values: CDR1 KGHSH, CDR2 LQKENI. The CDR3 sequence: CASSPPNGVNTGELFF. The CDR3 region has the DNA TGTGCCAGCTCACCACCGAACGGGGTGAACACCGGGGAGCTGTTTTTT. Using reference TRBV18 and TRBJ2-2 for the parts outside the CDR3, the full variable domain is NAGVMQNPRHLVRRRGQEARLRCSPMKGHSHVYWYRQLPEEGLKFMVYLQKENIIDESGMPKERFSAEFPKEGPSILRIQQVVRGDSAAYFCASSPPNGVNTGELFFGEGSRLTVL.

V is TRBV2 and J is TRBJ1-3, with a weak D call TRBD1 (5 bases). Trimming pared 7 bases from V and 8 bases from J, leaving 18 bases between. This CDR3 contains 14 residues. CDR1 and CDR2 from the germline V gene are SNHLY and FYNNEI. The CDR3 loop reads CASTLRGEGDTIYF. CDR3 nucleotides: TGTGCCAGCACATTAAGGGGCGAAGGCGACACCATATATTTT. Full variable domain (missing parts from reference TRBV2 and TRBJ1-3): EPEVTQTPSHQVTQMGQEVILRCVPISNHLYFYWYRQILGQKVEFLVSFYNNEISEKSEIFDDQFSVERPDGSNFTLKIRSTKLEDSAMYFCASTLRGEGDTIYFGEGSWLTVV.

The chain has TRBV11-2 and TRBJ1-2; 8 bases align to TRBD1. The junction had 5 bases not matched to a gene; V was cut back by 3 bases and J by 8 bases. There are 13 residues in the CDR3. CDR1 SGHAT and CDR2 FQNNGV come from the germline V gene. This CDR3 is CASSFFRGQGYTF. CDR3 in DNA: TGTGCCAGCAGCTTCTTCAGGGGGCAAGGCTACACCTTC.

The chain recombines TRBV6-5 with TRBJ2-1; TRBD2 matches 8 bases. Germline V gene sequence: CDR1 MNHEY, CDR2 SVGAGI. The CDR3 has 16 amino acids. With 2 bases clipped from V and 0 bases from J, the junction kept 3 bases outside the gene matches. The CDR3 DNA reads TGTGCCAGCAGTTACCGGGGGGGCGTCTCCTACAATGAGCAGTTCTTC. It encodes CASSYRGGVSYNEQFF.

The rearrangement joins TRBV4-3 to TRBJ2-5; 10 bases agree with TRBD2. Germline trimming cut 3 bases from V and 4 bases from J; bases unmatched to any gene: 5. The germline V gene has CDR1 LGHNA and CDR2 YSLEER. This CDR3 contains 15 residues. CDR3 amino acids: CASSQSGGAVETQYF. The CDR3 coding sequence is TGCGCCAGCAGCCAGAGCGGGGGGGCCGTAGAGACCCAGTACTTC.

The chain employs TRBV28 and TRBJ2-3; the D gene is possibly TRBD2 (6 bases). Trimming removed 5 bases at V and 10 bases at J, with 19 bases between. CDR1 is MDHEN and CDR2 is SYDVKM in the germline V gene. This CDR3 is 14 amino acids long. CDR3 sequence: CASSPGFPGGAQYF. CDR3 nucleotides: TGTGCCAGCAGTCCGGGGTTCCCGGGCGGGGCGCAGTATTTT.

J is TRBJ1-5 and V is TRBV19, with 8 positions matching TRBD1. The germline V gene has CDR1 LNHDA and CDR2 SQIVND (reference sequence). CDR3 length: 15 residues. V gave up 7 bases and J gave up 4 bases; unmatched junction bases: 9. The CDR3 bases are TGTGCCAGTACCTTTGACAGGGGCCAAAATCAGCCCCAGCATTTT. This translates into CASTFDRGQNQPQHF.

The V and J genes are TRBV4-1 and TRBJ1-2; D ambiguous. Trimming removed 1 base from V and 6 bases from J, with 12 bases in between. This CDR3 has 14 amino acids. The germline V gene has CDR1 MGHRA and CDR2 YSYEKL. The CDR3 reads CASSQVRGVHGYTF. The DNA for the CDR3 is TGCGCCAGCAGCCAAGTCCGAGGAGTACATGGCTACACCTTC.

V usage is TRBV9 and J usage is TRBJ2-5; D not certain. CDR1 and CDR2 from the germline V gene are SGDLS and YYNGEE. This CDR3 contains 12 residues. V lost 4 bases to trimming and J lost 0 bases, with 4 bases between them. The CDR3 DNA reads as TGTGCCAGCAGCTCCTACCAAGAGACCCAGTACTTC. It encodes CASSSYQETQYF.

This chain connects TRBV10-3 to TRBJ2-2, with 8 nucleotides matching TRBD2. The CDR3 consists of 15 residues. In germline, CDR1 is ENHRY, CDR2 SYGVKD. Trimming took 9 bases from V and 0 from J; bases not matched to a gene: 6. CDR3 DNA sequence: TGTGCCATTGGGCTAGCGGGTGCGAACACCGGGGAGCTGTTTTTT. Amino acid sequence: CAIGLAGANTGELFF.